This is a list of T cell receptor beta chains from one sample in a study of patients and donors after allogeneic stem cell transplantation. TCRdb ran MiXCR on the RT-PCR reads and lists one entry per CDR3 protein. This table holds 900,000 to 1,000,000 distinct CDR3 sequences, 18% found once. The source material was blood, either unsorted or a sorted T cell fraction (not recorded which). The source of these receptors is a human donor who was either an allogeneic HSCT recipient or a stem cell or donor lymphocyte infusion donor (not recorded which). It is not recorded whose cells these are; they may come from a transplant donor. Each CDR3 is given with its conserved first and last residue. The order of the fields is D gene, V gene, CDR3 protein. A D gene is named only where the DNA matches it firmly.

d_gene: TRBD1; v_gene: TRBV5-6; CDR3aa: CASGLGDRRHTGELFF
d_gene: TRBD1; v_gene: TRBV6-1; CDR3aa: CASSAPESRGQAFF
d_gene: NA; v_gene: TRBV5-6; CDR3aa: CASSRGRLTYNEQFF
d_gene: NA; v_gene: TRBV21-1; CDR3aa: CASSKGRGSFKAFF
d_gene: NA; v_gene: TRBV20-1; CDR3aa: CSARVQTMTTEAFF
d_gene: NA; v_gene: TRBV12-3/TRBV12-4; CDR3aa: CASTEGGIQPQHF
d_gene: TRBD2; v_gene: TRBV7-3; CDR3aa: CASSLAGGPGTGELFF
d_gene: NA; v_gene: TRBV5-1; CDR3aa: CASSLNRLEPQYF
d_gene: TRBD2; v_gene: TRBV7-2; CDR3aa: CASSRARGGPNEQFF
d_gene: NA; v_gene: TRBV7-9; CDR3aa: CASSTSGSYEQYF
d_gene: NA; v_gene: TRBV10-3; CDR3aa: CAIRGNWGYGYTF
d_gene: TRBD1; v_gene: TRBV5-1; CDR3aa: CASSRGQLNTGELFF
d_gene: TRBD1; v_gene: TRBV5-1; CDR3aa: CASSLSGGQSYEQYF
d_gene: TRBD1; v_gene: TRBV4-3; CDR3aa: CASSQIGGTGGNEQFF
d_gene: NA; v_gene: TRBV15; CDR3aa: CATSRDRGTTSHEQYF
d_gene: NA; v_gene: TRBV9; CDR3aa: CASSVGDRLLMYEQYF
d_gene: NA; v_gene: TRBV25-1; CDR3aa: CASSEYRRSTIAVETQYF
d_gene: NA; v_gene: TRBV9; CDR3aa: CASSPQSRGEQYF
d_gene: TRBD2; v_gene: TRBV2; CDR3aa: CATGTSAYEQYF
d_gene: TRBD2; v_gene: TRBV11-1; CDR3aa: CASSLDLAGGLRSTDTQYF
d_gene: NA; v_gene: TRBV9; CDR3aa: CACSVLTTANTGELFF
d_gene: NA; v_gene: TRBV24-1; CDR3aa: CATSESGIGYGYTF
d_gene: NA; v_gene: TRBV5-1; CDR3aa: CASMVVGGSYNEQFF
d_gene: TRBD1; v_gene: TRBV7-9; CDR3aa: CASRKQAGTGVTNEQFF
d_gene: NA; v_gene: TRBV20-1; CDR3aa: CSAKHLTGTDTQYF
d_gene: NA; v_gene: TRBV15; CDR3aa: CATSRDRPPLGYEKLFF
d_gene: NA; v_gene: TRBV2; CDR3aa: CASKRGLTGELFF
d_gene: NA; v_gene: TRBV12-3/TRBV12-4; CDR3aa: CASRLRDGDNEQFF
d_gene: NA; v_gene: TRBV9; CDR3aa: CASSAGDQPQHF
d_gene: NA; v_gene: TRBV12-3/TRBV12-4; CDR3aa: CASSPNDYNEQFF
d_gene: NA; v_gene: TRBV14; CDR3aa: CASSQLGELAGYTDTQYF
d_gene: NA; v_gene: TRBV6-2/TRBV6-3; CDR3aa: CASSYSPGWGEQFF
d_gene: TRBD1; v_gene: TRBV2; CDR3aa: CASSGQGRRQPQHF
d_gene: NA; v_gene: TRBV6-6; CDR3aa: CASTLGGSQPQHF
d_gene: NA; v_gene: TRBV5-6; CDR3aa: CASSPDDWSSEQYF
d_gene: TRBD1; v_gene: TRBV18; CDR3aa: CASSPIGQDEKLFF
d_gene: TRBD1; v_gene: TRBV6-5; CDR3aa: CASSSPDRIGPNEQFF
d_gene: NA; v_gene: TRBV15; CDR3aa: CATSRDGALEAFF
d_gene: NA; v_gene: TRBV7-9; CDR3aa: CASSLSKGADTQYF
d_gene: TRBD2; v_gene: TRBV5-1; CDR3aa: CASSQKRLASGPGELFF
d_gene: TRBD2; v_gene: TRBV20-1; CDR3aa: CSVSAGGSYNEQFF
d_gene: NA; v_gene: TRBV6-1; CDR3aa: CASRGHGNQPQHF
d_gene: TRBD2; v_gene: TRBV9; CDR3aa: CASSVSGVRNYNEQFF
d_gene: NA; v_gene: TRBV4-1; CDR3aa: CASSPGDRYNEQFF
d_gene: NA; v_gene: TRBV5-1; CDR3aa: CASSLDVPGRNSPLHF
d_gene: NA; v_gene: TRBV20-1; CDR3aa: CSARETHRDEHNTGELFF
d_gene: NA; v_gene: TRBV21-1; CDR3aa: CASSKRRQGRSDTQYF
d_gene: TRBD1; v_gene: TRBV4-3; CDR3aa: CASSQGQGRNQPQHF
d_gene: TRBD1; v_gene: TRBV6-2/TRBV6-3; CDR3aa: CASSYSGQGSGEQFF
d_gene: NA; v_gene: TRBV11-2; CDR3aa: CASRHWLNEKLFF
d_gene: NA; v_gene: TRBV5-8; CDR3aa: CASSLARIYNEQFF
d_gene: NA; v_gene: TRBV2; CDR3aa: CASSEDGSYGYTF
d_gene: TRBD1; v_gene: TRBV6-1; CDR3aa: CASRTGGAAYEQYF
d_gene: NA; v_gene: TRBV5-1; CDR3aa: CASSLSAINEQFF
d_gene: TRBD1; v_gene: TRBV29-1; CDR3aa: CSVDGQATDTQYF
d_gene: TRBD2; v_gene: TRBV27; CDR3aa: CASSTRRAGGLETQYF